The clone carrying this T cell receptor beta chain has only a few counts. Its specificity is unknown. Unique molecular identifiers were used in preparing the TCRbeta library. From the PCR reads, TCRdb called clonotypes with MiXCR, one entry per CDR3 protein. The repertoire holds hundreds of thousands of distinct CDR3 sequences, with just over 7.5% as singletons. The germline V and J ends were trimmed by 4 bases and 5 bases, with 23 bases remaining between them. CDR1 and CDR2 from the germline V gene are SGHNT and YYREEE (reference sequence). The CDR3 totals 17 residues. This sample was taken from a study of T-cell reconstitution after alpha-beta-depleted transplantation in children. The study's findings and limits: At one year after transplant, newly produced T cells mostly accounted for T-cell counts and diversity. Reportedly, only several hundred clones from non-depleted graft cells drove alpha-beta T-cell counts at about two months. For some patients, TCRbeta diversity was high at day 60 because of recipient T cells and thymic progenitors that survived.

The material was peripheral blood, obtained 360 days after TCRalphabeta/CD19-depleted stem cell transplant. This clonotype was obtained from a female patient aged 2-15 years who had a stem cell transplant for Fanconi anemia, so the T cells may come from the graft donor. This chain uses TRBV5-4 with TRBJ2-3, with a weak D call TRBD2 (5 bases). CDR3 nucleotide sequence: TGTGCCAGCAGCCCCTATACTTACCCTCCAGAGGGAGATACGCAGTATTTT. Its protein product is CASSPYTYPPEGDTQYF.